This TCR beta chain appears in the sequencing data of a study of blood T cell repertoires in COVID-19 (dated by TCRdb to about 2020). About the study as a whole: Samples from collaborators originated in the United States, Italy and Spain and spanned both the acute and convalescent phases of COVID-19. The material from the prospective study consisted of cDNA or gDNA derived from T cells, B-cell-depleted T cells, or PBMCs. Deeply sampled blood TCRbeta repertoires from subjects exposed to, actively infected with, or recovered from COVID-19 were included in the dataset. The repertoires were made available in a free public database intended to serve as a resource for research on the immune response to SARS-CoV-2. The samples were drawn from the first 160 participants of the ongoing ImmuneRACE study and from 950 to 1,500 subjects provided by 6 global collaborators. Nearly every sample came with metadata listing a de-identified subject ID, COVID-19 status, age in years and sex. Where available, HLA class I and class II types were obtained from metadata supplied by the sample provider rather than from assay-based typing. Study-level results and caveats: The quantity of clinical and demographic metadata differed by source and by participant and was supplied without curation.

The cysteine opens and the phenylalanine closes a CDR3 of 16 amino acids. The DNA shown is the 48-base CDR3, in frame from base 1. Trimming takes 6 bases from V and 3 bases from J, and the germline ends sit 20 bases apart. The germline V gene provides CDR1 MNHEY and CDR2 SVGEGT. The collaborating institutions used their own protocols to collect whole blood in K2EDTA tubes. For TCRbeta analysis, collaborators shipped samples in one of three forms: frozen whole blood, isolated PBMCs, or DNA extracted from either of those sample types. As to this clone: Its antigen target is currently unknown. There are no base qualities to consult, and no much larger clone falls within one base.

TCRbeta CDR3 regions were amplified from genomic DNA by means of the immunoSEQ Assay, a bias-controlled multiplex PCR. The paper's data handling went like this. Within the assay, amplification of reference gene primers was used to estimate how many nucleated cells each sample contained. Sequence reads were collapsed and filtered to measure the absolute abundance of every unique TCRbeta CDR3 rearrangement. For each sample, productive Simpson clonality was calculated as the square root of Simpson's diversity index over productive rearrangements. TCRdb obtained this table from immuneACCESS and retained in-frame rearrangements with V and J assigned. These tables miss some clones; where compared with another copy, unresolved V genes account for less than half of the shortfall, and the remainder is unexplained. V, J and clone size are taken as reported in that table, and D and trimming were inferred from the DNA itself. The sample yields 35,000 to 50,000 clones; roughly nine tenths were counted once. 8% to 10% of the sample is in the top ten clones.

The chain is encoded by TRBV6-2 or TRBV6-3 joined to TRBJ1-2, with TRBD1 as a weak D call on 5 bases. Sequenced material: peripheral blood. This TCR was recovered from a woman of 80 years or more with active COVID-19. The DNA reads as follows: TGTGCCAGCAGCACAGTCAGGGAATTCTCTGACTATGGCTACACCTTC. Its coded protein is CASSTVREFSDYGYTF.